The clone carrying this TCR beta chain occurred many times. V lost 6 bases and J 6 bases, leaving 14 bases between the germline ends. Germline CDR1 is WSHSY and CDR2 is SAAADI. This CDR3 has 13 residues. TCR beta CDR3 region amplification was performed from RNA transcripts. Primed by the HTBI set, a first-round RT-PCR was run on the TCR CDR3. TCRdb reprocessed the multiplex PCR reads via MiXCR and lists one record per CDR3 protein. The top ten hold roughly a sixth of the sample, which has 650,000 to 850,000 distinct CDR3 sequences, 18% seen once. This specimen comes from a study of T cells in Graves' hyperthyroidism and ophthalmopathy.

Sequencing was performed on blood. The TCR was taken from a woman in her forties or fifties with Graves' hyperthyroidism that later progressed to Graves' ophthalmopathy. The V call is TRBV10-2, the J call TRBJ1-1, with D possibly matching TRBD1 (5 bases). The CDR3 DNA sequence: TGCGCCAGCAGCGAAGCAGGGAGCCCTGAAGCTTTCTTT. Its protein is CASSEAGSPEAFF.